The 23 T cell receptor beta chains below come from one sample, sequenced in a study of blood T cell repertoires in COVID-19. Clones were sequenced by immunoSEQ multiplex PCR, and TCRdb holds only the in-frame ones, with some missing. This repertoire shows about 390,000 clones, more than 75% found once; its top ten account for roughly a tenth. Sequencing was performed on PBMCs or T cells enriched from blood (not recorded which). The receptors here all came from a woman between 50 and 59 years old who had recovered from COVID-19.

V gene TRBV11-2 combines with J gene TRBJ1-3; 7 nucleotides match TRBD1. The germline V gene encodes CDR1 SGHAT and CDR2 FQNNGV. V lost 5 bases, J lost 0 bases, and 10 bases stayed unmatched. The CDR3 extends over 17 amino acids. CDR3 sequence reads: CASSLQQGRFSGNTIYF. In DNA, the CDR3 is TGTGCCAGCAGCCTACAACAGGGGCGATTCTCTGGAAACACCATATATTTT. Filled out from reference TRBV11-2 and TRBJ1-3, the complete variable domain reads EAGVAQSPRYKIIEKRQSVAFWCNPISGHATLYWYQQILGQGPKLLIQFQNNGVVDDSQLPKDRFSAERLKGVDSTLKIQPAKLEDSAVYLCASSLQQGRFSGNTIYFGEGSWLTVV.

The chain links TRBV5-1 to TRBJ1-1; D is unresolved. Trimming took 0 bases from V and 1 from J, leaving 7 bases between them. The CDR3 sequence is 14 residues long. The germline gives CDR1 SGHRS, CDR2 YFSETQ. DNA of the CDR3: TGCGCCAGCAGCTTGGGCGGTAGGAACACTGAAGCTTTCTTT. Translation: CASSLGGRNTEAFF.

The rearrangement uses TRBV4-1 and TRBJ1-4, with D perhaps TRBD1 (5 bases). The CDR3 is 16 amino acids. Germline CDR1 and CDR2: MGHRA and YSYEKL. The V end was cut by 1 base, the J end by 3 bases, with 12 bases between. CDR3 amino acids: CASSQGTRGANEKLFF. In nucleotides, the CDR3 is TGCGCCAGCAGCCAAGGAACGCGGGGGGCTAATGAAAAACTGTTTTTT.

V is TRBV23-1 and J is TRBJ2-1; tentatively, D is TRBD2 (6 bases). TRBV23-1 is sorted into the ORF group, with uncertain function. The ends were cut back, 8 bases at V and 4 bases at J, with 15 bases in the middle. This CDR3 has 14 residues. For the CDR3, the DNA is TGCGCCAGCGTAGTGAATAGCGGATACAATGAGCAGTTCTTC. Protein sequence: CASVVNSGYNEQFF.

This clone showed up just once. The CDR3 DNA reads as TGTGCCTGGAGTGTACTTCCCCCCGGACTCCAAGAGACCCAGTACTTC. Translating gives CAWSVLPPGLQETQYF. The V gene is TRBV30, the J gene TRBJ2-5, with D maybe TRBD2 (5 bases). V gave up 0 bases and J gave up 1 base, with 15 bases separating them. The germline gives CDR1 GTSNPN, CDR2 SVGIG (reference sequence). The CDR3 is 16 amino acids.

The chain combines TRBV5-5 with TRBJ1-1; 8 bases match TRBD1. The germline V gene has CDR1 SGHKS and CDR2 YYEKEE (reference sequence). There are 15 residues in the CDR3. The ends lost 5 bases at V and 6 bases at J; junction bases unmatched: 12. The CDR3 sequence is CASRRQGSLVAEAFF. As DNA, the CDR3 is TGTGCCAGCAGGCGACAGGGGAGCTTAGTGGCTGAAGCTTTCTTT.

This chain links TRBV14 with TRBJ1-6, with a possible D match to TRBD1 (6 bases). Looked up from germline, CDR1 is SGHDN and CDR2 is FVKESK. V was pared by 1 base and J by 0 bases, with 16 bases between. The CDR3 covers 19 residues. In DNA form, the CDR3 reads TGTGCCAGCAGCCAAGCGACAGGCCCGACCAGCTCCTATAATTCACCCCTCCACTTT. It specifies CASSQATGPTSSYNSPLHF.

This clone was picked up one time. The V gene is TRBV6-5, the J gene TRBJ1-2; 7 bases match TRBD1. Unmatched junction bases numbered 11, after V lost 0 bases and J lost 7 bases. Germline CDR1 and CDR2: MNHEY and SVGAGI. The CDR3 contains 16 residues. CDR3 amino acids: CASSYSRPTGAGGYTF. The CDR3 DNA reads as TGTGCCAGCAGTTACTCGCGACCTACAGGGGCAGGTGGCTACACCTTC.

The genes are TRBV5-1 and TRBJ1-5; 8 bases are a match to TRBD1. In germline, CDR1 is SGHRS, CDR2 YFSETQ. This CDR3 is 14 amino acids long. V shed 2 bases, J shed 9 bases, and the junction held 7 bases outside the gene matches. CDR3 bases: TGCGCCAGCAGCTTTGACAGGGGTGCCTGGCCCCAGCATTTT. Translating it yields CASSFDRGAWPQHF.

The CDR3 DNA reads TGCAGTGCTAGTATGGACAGGGAAGCAGAGACCCAGTACTTC. This encodes CSASMDREAETQYF. The rearrangement links TRBV20-1 to TRBJ2-5, with TRBD1 matching 8 bases. The CDR3 spans 14 residues. Germline V gives CDR1 DFQATT, CDR2 SNEGSKA (reference sequence). J lost 4 bases, V lost 3 bases, and 7 bases had no gene match.

J is TRBJ2-7 and V is TRBV5-1; 8 nucleotides align to TRBD1. In germline, CDR1 is SGHRS, CDR2 YFSETQ. The CDR3 is made up of 12 amino acids. V trimming: 2 bases; J trimming: 6 bases; junction bases outside the gene matches: 1. CDR3 region: CASSFDRGEQYF. In DNA form, the CDR3 reads TGCGCCAGCAGCTTCGACAGGGGCGAGCAGTACTTC.

This chain joins TRBV7-2 and TRBJ2-7; 8 positions agree with TRBD1. The CDR3 covers 14 residues. V trimming: 1 base; J trimming: 7 bases; junction bases outside the gene matches: 6. CDR1 and CDR2 from the germline V gene are SGHTA and FQGNSA. The CDR3 region has the DNA TGTGCCAGCAGCTTAGTGCAGGGGGCAGGGGAGCAGTACTTC. It translates to CASSLVQGAGEQYF.

This rearrangement joins TRBV6-5 to TRBJ1-2; D is uncertain. With 6 bases removed from V and 4 bases from J, the gap between germline ends came to 18 bases. CDR3 size: 15 residues. CDR1 and CDR2 from the germline V gene are MNHEY and SVGAGI. The CDR3 loop reads CASRVGGGQVYGYTF. The CDR3 coding sequence is TGTGCCAGCAGGGTCGGTGGAGGGCAAGTCTATGGCTACACCTTC.

V gene TRBV7-8 combines with J gene TRBJ2-3; a possible D gene is TRBD2 (5 bases). Looked up from germline, CDR1 is SGHVS and CDR2 is FQNEAQ. CDR3 length: 19 amino acids. V was trimmed by 4 bases and J by 2 bases, leaving 25 bases between them. CDR3 region: CASSWRKDTSAPFTDTQYF. In DNA, the CDR3 is TGTGCCAGCAGCTGGAGGAAAGACACGTCTGCCCCATTCACAGATACGCAGTATTTT.

Of note for this clone: At the DNA level, this CDR3 is encoded by other sequences in the same sample as well. The chain has TRBV5-1 and TRBJ1-2, with D possibly TRBD1 on 5 matching bases. Germline V gene lookup returns CDR1 SGHRS and CDR2 YFSETQ. The ends were cut back, 4 bases at V and 3 bases at J, with 10 bases in the middle. The CDR3 length is 13 residues. The DNA of the CDR3 is TGCGCCAGCAGCAGCACAGGTGACTATGGCTACACCTTC. This sequence encodes CASSSTGDYGYTF.

CDR3 bases: TGTGCCAGCAGTGAAGTGTCAGGGGTCCGGAACTATGGCTACACCTTC. Its protein is CASSEVSGVRNYGYTF. The rearrangement joins TRBV2 to TRBJ1-2, with D perhaps matching TRBD1 (6 bases). The CDR3 is 16 amino acids. In germline, CDR1 is SNHLY, CDR2 FYNNEI. Trimming pared 1 base from V and 2 bases from J, leaving 14 bases between.

V is TRBV18 and J is TRBJ2-2; 12 bases are a match to TRBD2. The V gene end was trimmed by 2 bases and the J gene end by 1 base; junction bases not matched to a gene: 2. The CDR3 spans 17 residues. The germline V gene encodes CDR1 KGHSH and CDR2 LQKENI. CDR3 protein: CASSPMGLAGNTGELFF. The CDR3 bases are TGTGCCAGCTCACCAATGGGACTAGCGGGGAACACCGGGGAGCTGTTTTTT.

The CDR3 reads CASSPYTDTQYF. The DNA for the CDR3 is TGTGCCAGCAGCCCCTACACAGATACGCAGTATTTT. The chain links TRBV7-8 to TRBJ2-3; D remains ambiguous. The germline V and J ends were trimmed by 5 bases and 2 bases, with 5 bases remaining between them. CDR1 and CDR2 from the germline V gene are SGHVS and FQNEAQ. The CDR3 has 12 residues.

In this sample, this clone turned up a few times. The chain combines TRBV19 with TRBJ2-7, with a weak D call TRBD1 (5 bases). The CDR3 spans 13 residues. V lost 6 bases to trimming and J lost 3 bases, with 12 bases between them. Germline V gene lookup returns CDR1 LNHDA and CDR2 SQIVND (reference sequence). The CDR3 DNA is TGTGCCAGTAGCCAGCAAGGGGACTACGAGCAGTACTTC. This codes for CASSQQGDYEQYF.

The rearrangement joins TRBV11-2 to TRBJ1-4; tentatively, D is TRBD1 (6 bases). V was cut by 5 bases and J by 3 bases, with 16 bases left in between. Germline CDR1 SGHAT, CDR2 FQNNGV. The CDR3 runs 16 residues. The CDR3 loop is CASSPGVGDPNEKLFF. The CDR3, as DNA: TGTGCCAGCAGCCCAGGGGTTGGGGACCCTAATGAAAAACTGTTTTTT.

This clone was found once. The chain is built from TRBV4-1 and TRBJ1-1; 8 bases agree with TRBD1. Losses at the gene ends were 5 bases for V and 1 base for J; bases not matched to a gene: 6. There are 15 residues in the CDR3. Germline CDR1 and CDR2: MGHRA and YSYEKL. This chain's CDR3 is CASSTTGGSNTEAFF. CDR3 DNA: TGCGCCAGCAGCACCACAGGGGGATCGAACACTGAAGCTTTCTTT.

This chain links TRBV19 with TRBJ1-1, with D unclear. V lost 10 bases and J 1 base, leaving 13 bases between the germline ends. This CDR3 spans 13 amino acids. Germline CDR1 reads LNHDA; CDR2 reads SQIVND (reference sequence). CDR3 in DNA: TGTGCCACCCAGAAGGCAGGGAACACTGAAGCTTTCTTT. It codes for CATQKAGNTEAFF.

The chain has TRBV21-1 and TRBJ1-3; the table gives TRBD1 as D, unverified against the DNA. TRBV21-1 is a recognized pseudogene. The CDR3 runs 16 residues. The chain's CDR3 is CASSKEDRAYGNTIYF. The CDR3 coding sequence is TGTGCCAGCAGCAAAGAGGACAGGGCCTACGGAAACACCATATATTTT.